This T cell receptor (beta chain) appears in the sequencing data of a study of blood T cell repertoires in COVID-19. Background on the study: PBMCs, B-cell-depleted T cells, or T cells were the source of the cDNA or gDNA that made up the material.

Assay: immunoSEQ multiplex PCR; the TCRdb copy retains only in-frame clones and omits some. Among hundreds of thousands of clones, approximately 87% were seen once, and the ten largest hold about 3.1%. CDR1 GTSNPN and CDR2 SVGIG come from the germline V gene (reference sequence). The CDR3 has 13 amino acids. The V end lost 3 bases, the J end lost 0 bases, and 9 bases lay between the germline ends. The TCR originated in a woman in her 50s in a cohort exposed to, infected with or recovered from COVID-19 (not recorded which). Specimen: PBMCs or T cells enriched from blood (not recorded which). The J gene is TRBJ2-7, the V gene TRBV30; TRBD2 is a possible D gene (5 bases). The CDR3 bases are TGTGCCTGGAGCCTGGGGAGCTCCTACGAGCAGTACTTC. Amino acid sequence: CAWSLGSSYEQYF.